In its sample, the clone carrying this T cell receptor beta chain was seen many times. From the RT-PCR reads, TCRdb called clonotypes with MiXCR, one entry per CDR3 protein. The table shows hundreds of thousands of distinct CDR3 sequences, with around a sixth occurring only once. The sample comes from a study of response to subunit inactivated influenza vaccine. This sequence originates from a man aged 50-60 years who received an inactivated influenza vaccine. Source: PBMCs from blood, taken approximately 13 days after vaccination.

In DNA form, the CDR3 reads TGTGCCAGCAGCCCCGTTGGAAACGAGCAGTACTTC. This sequence encodes CASSPVGNEQYF. This chain connects TRBV7-9 to TRBJ2-7; D not certain. V gave up 5 bases and J gave up 5 bases, with 10 bases separating them. This CDR3 has 12 amino acids. Germline V gene sequence: CDR1 SEHNR, CDR2 FQNEAQ (reference sequence).